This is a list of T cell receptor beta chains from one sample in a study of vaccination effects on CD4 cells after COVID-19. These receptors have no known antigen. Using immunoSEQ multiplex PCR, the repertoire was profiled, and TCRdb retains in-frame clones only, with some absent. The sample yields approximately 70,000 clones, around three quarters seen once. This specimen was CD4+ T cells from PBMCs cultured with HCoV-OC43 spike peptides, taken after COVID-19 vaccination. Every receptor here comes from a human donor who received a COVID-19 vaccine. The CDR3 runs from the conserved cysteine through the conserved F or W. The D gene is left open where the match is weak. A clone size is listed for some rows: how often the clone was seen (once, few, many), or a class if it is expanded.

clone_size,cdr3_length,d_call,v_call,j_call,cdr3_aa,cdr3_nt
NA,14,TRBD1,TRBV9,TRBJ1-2,CASSGPDRERGYTF,TGTGCCAGCAGCGGACCGGACAGGGAAAGGGGCTACACCTTC
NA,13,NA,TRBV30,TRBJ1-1,CAWSRQATTEAFF,TGTGCCTGGAGTAGACAGGCGACCACTGAAGCTTTCTTT
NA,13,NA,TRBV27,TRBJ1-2,CASSSTGTYGYTF,TGTGCCAGCAGTTCAACAGGGACCTATGGCTACACCTTC
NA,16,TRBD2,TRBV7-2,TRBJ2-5,CASSTRLAGLQETQYF,TGTGCCAGCAGCACAAGACTAGCGGGGCTCCAAGAGACCCAGTACTTC
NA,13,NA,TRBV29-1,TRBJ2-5,CSGGDRTRETQYF,TGCAGCGGGGGGGACAGGACTAGGGAGACCCAGTACTTC
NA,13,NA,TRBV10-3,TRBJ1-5,CAISPLPDRFWHF,TGTGCCATCAGTCCTTTACCCGACAGGTTCTGGCATTTT
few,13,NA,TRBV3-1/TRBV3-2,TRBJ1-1,CASAKTDALEAFF,TGTGCCAGCGCAAAGACCGACGCCCTTGAAGCTTTCTTT
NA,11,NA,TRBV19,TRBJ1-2,CASSIRGGYTF,TGTGCCAGTAGTATTCGGGGGGGCTACACCTTC
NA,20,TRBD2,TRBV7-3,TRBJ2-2,CASSLVGLKSIAGNTGELFF,TGTGCCAGCAGCTTAGTTGGCCTGAAAAGTATAGCGGGGAACACCGGGGAGCTGTTTTTT
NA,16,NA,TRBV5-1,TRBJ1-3,CASSLAGASSGNTIYF,TGCGCCAGCAGCTTGGCCGGGGCCAGCTCTGGAAACACCATATATTTT
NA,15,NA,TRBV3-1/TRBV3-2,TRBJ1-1,CASSQGHSLNTEAFF,TGTGCCAGCAGCCAAGGGCACAGTCTGAACACTGAAGCTTTCTTT
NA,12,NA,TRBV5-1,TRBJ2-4,CASSLDSTIQYF,TGCGCCAGCAGCTTGGACAGCACAATTCAGTACTTC
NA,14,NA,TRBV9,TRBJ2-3,CASSVAGSTDTQYF,TGTGCCAGCAGCGTAGCGGGCAGCACAGATACGCAGTATTTT
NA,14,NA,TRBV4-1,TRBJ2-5,CASSQAPGQETQYF,TGCGCCAGCAGCCAAGCTCCAGGCCAAGAGACCCAGTACTTC
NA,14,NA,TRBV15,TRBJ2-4,CATSKEGRGVEGNF,TGTGCCACCAGCAAGGAGGGCAGGGGGGTTGAGGGGAACTTC
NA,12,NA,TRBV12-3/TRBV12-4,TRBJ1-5,CASREGYQPQHF,TGTGCCAGCAGAGAAGGGTACCAGCCCCAGCATTTT
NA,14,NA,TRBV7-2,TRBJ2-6,CASRRGIEANVLTF,TGTGCCAGCAGACGAGGAATTGAGGCCAACGTCCTGACTTTC
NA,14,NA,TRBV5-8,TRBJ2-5,CASSEPGAQETQYF,TGTGCCAGCAGTGAGCCAGGTGCGCAAGAGACCCAGTACTTC
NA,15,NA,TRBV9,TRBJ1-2,CASSAGRDVNYGYTF,TGTGCCAGCAGCGCAGGCCGGGACGTTAACTATGGCTACACCTTC
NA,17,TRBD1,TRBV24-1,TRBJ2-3,CATSDRGDRTSTDTQYF,TGTGCCACCAGTGACCGAGGGGACAGAACTAGCACAGATACGCAGTATTTT
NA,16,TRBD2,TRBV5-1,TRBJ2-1,CASSSLSGLAGNEQFF,TGCGCCAGCAGCTCGTTAAGCGGACTAGCGGGGAATGAGCAGTTCTTC
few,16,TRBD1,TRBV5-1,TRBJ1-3,CASSLDGRGPGNTIYF,TGCGCCAGCAGCTTGGATGGCAGGGGGCCTGGAAACACCATATATTTT
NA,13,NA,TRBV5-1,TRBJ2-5,CASSSGSSETQYF,TGCGCCAGCAGCTCCGGGTCATCAGAGACCCAGTACTTC
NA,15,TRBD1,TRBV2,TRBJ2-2,CASSRDRVISGELFF,TGTGCCAGCAGTAGGGACAGGGTTATCTCCGGGGAGCTGTTTTTT
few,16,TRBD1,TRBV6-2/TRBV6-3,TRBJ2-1,CASSNPGTASYNEQFF,TGTGCCAGCAGTAATCCCGGGACAGCCTCCTACAATGAGCAGTTCTTC
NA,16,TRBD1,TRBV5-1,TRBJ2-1,CASSLLGQGMYNEQFF,TGCGCCAGCAGCCTCCTAGGACAGGGGATGTACAATGAGCAGTTCTTC
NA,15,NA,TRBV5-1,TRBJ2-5,CASSLATLSSETQYF,TGCGCCAGCAGCTTAGCTACCCTAAGTTCCGAGACCCAGTACTTC
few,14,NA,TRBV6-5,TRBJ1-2,CASSPSPYNYGYTF,TGTGCCAGCAGTCCTTCCCCCTATAACTATGGCTACACCTTC
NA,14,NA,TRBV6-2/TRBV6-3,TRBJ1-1,CASSYKEMNTEAFF,TGTGCCAGCAGTTATAAGGAAATGAACACTGAAGCTTTCTTT
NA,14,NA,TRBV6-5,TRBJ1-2,CASSTHHDTYGYTF,TGTGCCAGCAGTACTCATCACGACACCTATGGCTACACCTTC
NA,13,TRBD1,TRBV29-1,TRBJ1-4,CSGLTGNNEKLFF,TGCAGCGGTCTGACAGGGAATAATGAAAAACTGTTTTTT
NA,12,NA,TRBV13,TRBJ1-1,CASSLFGTEAFF,TGTGCCAGCAGCTTGTTCGGAACTGAAGCTTTCTTT
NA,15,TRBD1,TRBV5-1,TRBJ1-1,CASSPGQGLNTEAFF,TGCGCCAGCAGCCCCGGACAGGGGCTGAACACTGAAGCTTTCTTT
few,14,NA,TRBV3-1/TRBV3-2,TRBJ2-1,CASSQDIRRNEQFF,TGTGCCAGCAGCCAAGACATCCGGCGGAATGAGCAGTTCTTC
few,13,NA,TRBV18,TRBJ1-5,CASSNEGSGPQHF,TGTGCCAGCTCAAACGAGGGGTCAGGGCCCCAGCATTTT
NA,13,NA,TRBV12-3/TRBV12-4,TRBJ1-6,CASGPGPSSPLHF,TGTGCCAGTGGGCCAGGGCCCAGTTCACCCCTCCACTTT
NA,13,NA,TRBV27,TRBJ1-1,CASSLAARVQAFF,TGTGCCAGCAGTTTGGCGGCAAGGGTGCAAGCTTTCTTT
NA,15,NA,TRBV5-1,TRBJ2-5,CASSLDPGPGETQYF,TGCGCCAGCAGCTTGGACCCGGGTCCGGGGGAGACCCAGTACTTC